This TCR beta chain was sequenced during a study of blood T cell repertoires in COVID-19. V was shortened by 1 base and J by 0 bases, with 13 bases between the two germline ends. Germline CDR1 and CDR2: MNHEY and SMNVEV (reference sequence). The CDR3 length is 17 residues. Sequenced by immunoSEQ multiplex PCR; TCRdb stores in-frame clones only, minus some. The data show about 380,000 clones, 85% seen once. The origin of this receptor is a woman aged 18-35 years with acute or convalescent COVID-19. The rearrangement uses TRBV27 and TRBJ1-5; D might be TRBD1 (6 bases). Material: peripheral blood. The CDR3, as DNA: TGTGCCAGCAGTTTATATGGGGGCTTTTCTAGCAATCAGCCCCAGCATTTT. As protein: CASSLYGGFSSNQPQHF.